Here is one T cell receptor (beta chain) with its context. This clone's antigen is unknown. No qualities accompany the bases; no much larger clone lies one base away. The sample is drawn from a study of OX40 agonist ivuxolimab in advanced cancers. Looking at the study overall: Ivuxolimab, which targeted the costimulatory receptor OX40 (CD134), was an agonistic, fully human IgG2 monoclonal antibody. Intravenous ivuxolimab was administered to patients every 2 weeks at six dose levels: 0.01, 0.1, 0.3, 1.5, 3 and 10 mg/kg. Of the 50 to 55 dose-escalation patients, hepatocellular carcinoma was present in approximately 20, melanoma in approximately 15, renal cell carcinoma in 9 and head and neck cancer in 9. A male proportion of roughly 80% and a mean age of approximately 58 years, ranging from 23 to 79, were recorded for the dose-escalation cohort. Patients were allowed to have had prior anti-PD-1, anti-PD-L1 or anti-CTLA-4 therapy, and more than 35% of the dose-escalation patients had been treated with checkpoint inhibitors. Partial responses were achieved by three dose-escalation patients, of whom one had hepatocellular carcinoma and two had cutaneous melanoma. Peripheral TCRbeta sequencing was intended to test whether TCR sequence diversity was altered and clonal T-cell expansion was caused by ivuxolimab. The paper covers the monotherapy dose-escalation part of the phase I ivuxolimab trial, which included N of about 50 patients.

Reading from cysteine to phenylalanine, the CDR3 counts 14 amino acids. Only CDR3 DNA remains: 42 bases, in frame from the first base. CDR1 and CDR2 are drawn from the germline V gene: SGHRS, YFSETQ. V is clipped by 7 bases and J by 0 bases, and the sequence between their germline boundaries is 10 bases long. Paper-wide results and their limitations: At doses from 0.1 to 3.0 mg/kg, clonal expansion was seen in both CD4+ and CD8+ blood T cells between baseline and week 6. Low levels of normalized T-cell clonal expansion were also seen in some patients who did not respond. The antigen specificity of the clonally expanded peripheral T cells was not determined. After ivuxolimab, CD8+ T cells had more expanded clones than CD4+ T cells on average. In partial responders in the 0.1-3.0 mg/kg groups, normalized peripheral clonal expansion was found to be among the lowest, especially among CD8+ T cells.

Genomic DNA was extracted from sorted cells for sequencing of the TCRbeta CDR3 region. The immunoSEQ Assay was used for sequencing of TCRbeta CDR3 regions. TCRdb stores this immuneACCESS table with in-frame sequences only. Part of the clones is absent; in the studies checked, under half of the shortfall reflects unresolved V genes, and no reason is known for the rest. In all, the sample holds about 100,000 clones, and roughly nine tenths of those were seen once. Approximately 0.31% of the sample rests with the top ten. The trial excluded patients who had a history of autoimmune disease or who were on systemic immunosuppression. Peripheral blood for TCR sequencing was collected from all dose cohorts at baseline, on cycle 4 day 1, and on cycle 7 day 1. Samples were obtained from an open-label, multicenter, first-in-human phase I dose-escalation trial of ivuxolimab. Adults with locally advanced or metastatic head and neck squamous cell, hepatocellular, melanoma or renal cell carcinoma were enrolled in the trial. Before TCR sequencing, CD4+ T cells and CD8+ T cells from peripheral blood were sorted into separate populations.

This sample comprised CD4+ or CD8+ T cells sorted from blood, obtained in a trial of the OX40 agonist ivuxolimab. The sequence derives from an adult with an advanced solid tumor such as melanoma, head and neck, liver or kidney cancer. This receptor chain uses TRBV5-1 and TRBJ2-2; 5 matching bases give a weak D call of TRBD2. The CDR3 is CASGRDSNTGELFF. The nucleotides read TGCGCCAGCGGTCGGGATTCGAACACCGGGGAGCTGTTTTTT. The full variable domain, completed from the reference TRBV5-1 and TRBJ2-2 proteins outside the CDR3, reads KAGVTQTPRYLIKTRGQQVTLSCSPISGHRSVSWYQQTPGQGLQFLFEYFSETQRNKGNFPGRFSGRQFSNSRSEMNVSTLELGDSALYLCASGRDSNTGELFFGEGSRLTVL.